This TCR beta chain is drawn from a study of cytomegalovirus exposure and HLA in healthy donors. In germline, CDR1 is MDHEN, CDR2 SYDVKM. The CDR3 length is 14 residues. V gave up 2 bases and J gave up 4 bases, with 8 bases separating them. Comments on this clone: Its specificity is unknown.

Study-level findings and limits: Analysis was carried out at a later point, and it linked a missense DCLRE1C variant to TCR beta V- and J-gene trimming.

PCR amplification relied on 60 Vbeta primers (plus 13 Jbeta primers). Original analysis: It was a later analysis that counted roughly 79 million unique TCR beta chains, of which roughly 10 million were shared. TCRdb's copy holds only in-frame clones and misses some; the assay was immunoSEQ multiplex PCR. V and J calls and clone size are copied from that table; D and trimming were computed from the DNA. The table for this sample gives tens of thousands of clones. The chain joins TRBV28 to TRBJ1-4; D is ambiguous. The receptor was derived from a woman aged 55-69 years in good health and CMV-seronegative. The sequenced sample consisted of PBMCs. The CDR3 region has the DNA TGTGCCAGCAGTTTACCAGGAATTAATGAAAAACTGTTTTTT. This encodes CASSLPGINEKLFF.